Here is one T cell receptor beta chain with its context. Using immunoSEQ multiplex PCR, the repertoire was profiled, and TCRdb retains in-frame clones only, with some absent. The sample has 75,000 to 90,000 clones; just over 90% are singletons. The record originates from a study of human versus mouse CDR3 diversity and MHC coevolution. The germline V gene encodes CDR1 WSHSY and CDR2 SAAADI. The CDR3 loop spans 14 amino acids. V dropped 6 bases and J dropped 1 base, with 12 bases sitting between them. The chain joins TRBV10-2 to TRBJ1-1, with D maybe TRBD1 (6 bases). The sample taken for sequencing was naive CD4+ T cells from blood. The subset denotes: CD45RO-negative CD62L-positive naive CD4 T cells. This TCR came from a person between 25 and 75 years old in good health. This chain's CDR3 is CASRGAGRNTEAFF. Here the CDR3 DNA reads TGCGCCAGCAGGGGGGCGGGCAGGAACACTGAAGCTTTCTTT.